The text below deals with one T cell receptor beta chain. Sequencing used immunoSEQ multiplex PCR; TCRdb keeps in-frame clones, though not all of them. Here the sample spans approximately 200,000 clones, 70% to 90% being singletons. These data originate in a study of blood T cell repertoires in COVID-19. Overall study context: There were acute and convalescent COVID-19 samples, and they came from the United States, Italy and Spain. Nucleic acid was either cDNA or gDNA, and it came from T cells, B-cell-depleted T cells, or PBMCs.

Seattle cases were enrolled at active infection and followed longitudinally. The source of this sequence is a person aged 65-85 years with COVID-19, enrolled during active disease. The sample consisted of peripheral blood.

CDR3 region: CASSSSRGGGETQYF. In DNA, the CDR3 is TGTGCCAGCAGCTCCTCGCGGGGAGGTGGGGAGACCCAGTACTTC. The chain couples TRBV5-6 to TRBJ2-5, with a tentative D call TRBD2 (6 bases). Trimming removed 3 bases at V and 5 bases at J, with 17 bases between. The germline V gene encodes CDR1 SGHDT and CDR2 YYEEEE. This CDR3 is 15 amino acids long. Full variable domain (remainder filled in from reference TRBV5-6 and TRBJ2-5): DAGVTQSPTHLIKTRGQQVTLRCSPKSGHDTVSWYQQALGQGPQFIFQYYEEEERQRGNFPDRFSGHQFPNYSSELNVNALLLGDSALYLCASSSSRGGGETQYFGPGTRLLVL.